This passage covers 3 T cell receptor beta chains from one sample sequenced in a study of cytomegalovirus exposure and HLA in healthy donors. The PCR was carried out with 60 Vbeta primers and 13 Jbeta primers. The table came from immunoSEQ multiplex PCR; TCRdb's copy has only in-frame clones and leaves some out. This repertoire shows more than 90,000 clones, around three quarters found once; its top ten account for around 0.9%. Sequencing was done on a sample of PBMCs. The source is a woman aged 25 to 39 in good health and CMV-seronegative.

This chain connects TRBV5-6 to TRBJ2-1, with 7 positions matching TRBD1. Germline CDR1 reads SGHDT; CDR2 reads YYEEEE. CDR3 size: 13 residues. V lost 3 bases to trimming and J lost 10 bases; unmatched junction nucleotides: 7. The CDR3 DNA follows: TGTGCCAGCAGCTGGAGGACAGGTAACGAGCAGTTCTTC. Translated, it gives CASSWRTGNEQFF.

The chain employs TRBV11-3 and TRBJ1-2, with D maybe TRBD1 (6 bases). V was clipped by 3 bases and J by 1 base, with 12 bases between them. CDR3 length: 15 amino acids. Germline V gene sequence: CDR1 SGHNT, CDR2 YENEEA. In DNA form, the CDR3 reads TGTGCCAGCAGCTTGCCCGGGACAAGTAACTATGGCTACACCTTC. It encodes CASSLPGTSNYGYTF.

The rearrangement uses TRBV2 and TRBJ2-7; D may be TRBD1 (6 bases). V gave up 8 bases and J gave up 7 bases, with 21 bases separating them. Germline CDR1 and CDR2: SNHLY and FYNNEI. The CDR3 covers 14 residues. In DNA, the CDR3 is TGTGCCAGCTGGAAGGACGGTTTAGGGGGAGAGCAGTACTTC. It yields the protein CASWKDGLGGEQYF.